The rows below give T cell receptor beta chains drawn from one sample of a study of T cell repertoires in cytomegalovirus infection. TCRdb independently ran MiXCR on the reads; one entry per CDR3 protein. The sample contains nearly 550,000 distinct CDR3 sequences, 16% of which appear only once. Sequencing was performed on CD8+ T cells from PBMCs. These receptors originate from a human donor in good health (CMV status not recorded). Some clones in this sample may be carry-over from other donors' samples. Each CDR3 is given with its conserved first and last residue. Fields, in order: clone size, D gene, J gene, V gene, CDR3 protein, CDR3 DNA. The D gene is left open where the match is weak. For some rows the clone size is stated as once, few or many, or as a class when expanded; others skip it.

few | TRBD1 | TRBJ1-6 | TRBV28 | CASNRDRAGSPLHF | TGTGCCAGCAACCGGGACAGGGCCGGTTCACCCCTCCACTTT
few | TRBD1 | TRBJ1-2 | TRBV19 | CAIRQGNYGYTF | TGTGCCATAAGACAGGGGAACTATGGCTACACCTTC
few | TRBD2 | TRBJ2-2 | TRBV29-1 | CSALTSVYTGELFF | TGCAGCGCCCTGACTAGCGTATACACCGGGGAGCTGTTTTTT
. | TRBD1 | TRBJ1-1 | TRBV15 | CATSRGVGTGGTEAFF | TGTGCCACCAGCAGAGGGGTGGGGACAGGGGGGACTGAAGCTTTCTTT
few | . | TRBJ1-1 | TRBV20-1 | CSARDRQNTEAFF | TGCAGTGCTAGAGATAGGCAGAACACTGAAGCTTTCTTT
many | . | TRBJ2-1 | TRBV7-3 | CASSPEVGEVVQFF | TGTGCCAGCAGCCCGGAAGTCGGGGAGGTAGTGCAGTTCTTC
many | TRBD2 | TRBJ2-3 | TRBV11-2 | CASSLKLAGGFTDTQYF | TGTGCCAGCAGCTTAAAACTAGCGGGGGGGTTCACAGATACGCAGTATTTT
. | . | TRBJ2-1 | TRBV5-4 | CVSRASANEQFF | TGTGTCAGCAGAGCGAGTGCCAATGAGCAGTTCTTC
many | TRBD1 | TRBJ2-3 | TRBV27 | CASSLVLGTGFANTQYF | TGTGCCAGCAGTTTAGTTTTGGGGACAGGATTTGCAAATACGCAGTATTTT
many | TRBD1 | TRBJ2-5 | TRBV27 | CASSFAPSGTGVMETQYF | TGTGCCAGCAGTTTCGCCCCATCCGGGACAGGGGTAATGGAGACCCAGTACTTC
. | . | TRBJ2-1 | TRBV2 | CASPSRPYNEQFF | TGTGCCAGCCCGTCAAGGCCCTACAATGAGCAGTTCTTC
few | . | TRBJ1-1 | TRBV7-9 | CASSLKEEVGTEAFF | TGTGCCAGCAGCTTAAAAGAAGAGGTCGGCACTGAAGCTTTCTTT
few | TRBD1 | TRBJ1-1 | TRBV29-1 | CSVFVPGQGNTEAFF | TGCAGCGTTTTTGTTCCGGGACAGGGGAACACTGAAGCTTTCTTT
few | TRBD1 | TRBJ2-7 | TRBV12-3/TRBV12-4 | CASSLSGQGQADEQYF | TGTGCCAGCAGTTTGTCGGGACAGGGGCAAGCCGACGAGCAGTACTTC
. | . | TRBJ2-1 | TRBV6-5 | CASSYSSHEQFF | TGTGCCAGCAGTTACTCGTCCCATGAGCAGTTCTTC
. | . | TRBJ2-7 | TRBV9 | CASSVGGDLDYEQYF | TGTGCCAGCAGCGTAGGGGGGGACTTAGACTACGAGCAGTACTTC
. | TRBD2 | TRBJ2-1 | TRBV20-1 | CSTRDRRGGFNEQFF | TGCAGTACTAGAGATCGGCGCGGGGGATTCAATGAGCAGTTCTTC
. | TRBD1 | TRBJ2-3 | TRBV12-3/TRBV12-4 | CASGQDTDTQYF | TGTGCCAGCGGACAGGACACAGATACGCAGTATTTT
few | TRBD1 | TRBJ2-7 | TRBV20-1 | CSARDLQGSLDRSYEQYF | TGCAGTGCTAGAGATCTACAGGGGTCCTTGGACAGGTCCTACGAGCAGTACTTC
many | . | TRBJ1-2 | TRBV7-9 | CASSSEGYIDGYTF | TGTGCCAGCAGCTCGGAAGGATATATCGATGGCTACACCTTC